The 23 T cell receptor beta chains below were found in one sample sequenced in a study of CD8 T cells in ankylosing spondylitis. TCRdb reprocessed the 5' RACE reads with MiXCR, giving one entry per CDR3 protein. The sample consists of 200,000 to 300,000 distinct CDR3 sequences, more than 20% of them appearing once. Specimen: blood, either unsorted or a sorted T cell fraction (not recorded which). The receptors derive from a male donor with ankylosing spondylitis or in good health (not recorded which).

The chain employs TRBV6-1 and TRBJ2-3; D remains unclear. The CDR3 extends over 13 amino acids. The germline V gene has CDR1 MNHNS and CDR2 SASEGT. Trimming removed 8 bases at V and 7 bases at J, with 16 bases between. The CDR3 DNA reads as TGTGCCAGCTTGGACCTAGGTTCACATACGCAGTATTTT. It codes for CASLDLGSHTQYF.

This clonotype has at least ten counts. This chain joins TRBV28 and TRBJ1-4; the D is unclear. The CDR3 length is 16 residues. The germline CDR1 and CDR2 sequences are MDHEN and SYDVKM. The V end was cut by 5 bases, the J end by 5 bases, with 18 bases between. This CDR3 reads CASSPMGRMSNEKLFF. CDR3 DNA: TGTGCCAGCAGTCCAATGGGGAGGATGAGCAATGAAAAACTGTTTTTT.

This clonotype was seen ten or more times. This chain uses TRBV12-3 or TRBV12-4 with TRBJ2-1; 8 bases are shared with TRBD2. There are 14 residues in the CDR3. V trimming: 6 bases; J trimming: 14 bases; junction bases outside the gene matches: 15. The CDR3 reads CASSLLVDRGGKFF. CDR3 DNA sequence: TGTGCCAGCAGCCTCCTCGTGGATCGGGGGGGGAAGTTCTTC.

The chain couples TRBV29-1 to TRBJ2-5, with D uncertain. CDR3 length: 14 amino acids. The germline gives CDR1 SQVTM, CDR2 ANQGSEA. Trimming took off 8 bases at V and 2 bases at J, with 18 bases between the two ends. CDR3 DNA sequence: TGCAGCCTGGGGTCCGGACGGCCTCAAGAGACCCAGTACTTC. As protein: CSLGSGRPQETQYF.

The rearrangement uses TRBV20-1 and TRBJ2-7, with 7 positions matching TRBD2. CDR3 length: 14 amino acids. CDR1 is DFQATT and CDR2 is SNEGSKA in the germline V gene (reference sequence). The V segment lost 4 bases and the J segment 1 base; nucleotides outside the gene matches: 7. The CDR3 nucleotides read TGCAGTGCTATGGCTAGCGGCCTGTCCTACGAGCAGTACTTC. Its translation: CSAMASGLSYEQYF.

This clonotype was seen only a few times. The chain carries TRBV20-1 and TRBJ1-1; unclear D gene. The germline gives CDR1 DFQATT, CDR2 SNEGSKA (reference sequence). The V gene lost 0 bases and the J gene lost 10 bases, with 9 bases spanning the gap. The CDR3 consists of 11 residues. This CDR3 reads CSAREGQLAFF. CDR3 nucleotides: TGCAGTGCTAGAGAGGGTCAGCTAGCTTTCTTT.

CDR3 region: CASSSLDRVREQYF. CDR3 coding DNA: TGCGCCAGCAGCTCCCTGGACAGGGTCCGGGAGCAGTACTTC. V gene TRBV5-1 combines with J gene TRBJ2-7; 8 nucleotides match TRBD1. The V gene's germline CDR1 is SGHRS and CDR2 YFSETQ. The V gene end was trimmed by 3 bases and the J gene end by 7 bases; junction bases not matched to a gene: 9. The CDR3 spans 14 residues.

Only a few counts were recorded for this clonotype. The V and J genes are TRBV7-8 and TRBJ2-5; D call uncertain. From germline, CDR1 is SGHVS and CDR2 FQNEAQ. The CDR3 is 13 residues long. The ends were cut back, 5 bases at V and 5 bases at J, with 12 bases in the middle. In DNA form, the CDR3 reads TGTGCCAGCAGCCCCCTTGTGGAGGAGACCCAGTACTTC. Translated: CASSPLVEETQYF.

This clonotype has just a few counts. This chain joins TRBV11-2 and TRBJ2-7; the match to TRBD2 covers 14 bases. The CDR3 covers 15 residues. V was pared by 5 bases and J by 3 bases, with 3 bases of the junction left unmatched. CDR1 SGHAT and CDR2 FQNNGV come from the germline V gene. CDR3 region: CASSAGLAGGYEQYF. The CDR3 DNA reads TGTGCCAGCAGCGCCGGACTAGCGGGGGGCTACGAGCAGTACTTC.

This clonotype has ten or more counts. The chain carries TRBV5-1 and TRBJ2-3; D may be TRBD1 (5 bases). This CDR3 is built from 15 residues. Trimming took 0 bases from V and 2 from J, leaving 10 bases between them. Germline V lookup: CDR1 SGHRS, CDR2 YFSETQ. This CDR3 reads CASSLGGQYTDTQYF. CDR3 DNA: TGCGCCAGCAGCTTGGGAGGACAATACACAGATACGCAGTATTTT.

The chain is built from TRBV7-8 and TRBJ2-3; TRBD2 agrees at 12 bases. The CDR3 consists of 17 residues. Trimming took 4 bases from V and 6 from J; bases not matched to a gene: 11. In germline, CDR1 is SGHVS, CDR2 FQNEAQ. CDR3 nucleotide sequence: TGTGCCAGCAGCTCCCAGACTAGCGGGGGCTTCCGGGATACGCAGTATTTT. It codes for CASSSQTSGGFRDTQYF.

This clonotype was counted many times. The V call is TRBV29-1, the J call TRBJ2-2; TRBD1 might be the D (6 bases). The V end lost 5 bases, the J end lost 0 bases, and 7 bases lay between the germline ends. The CDR3 is 13 residues long. Germline V gives CDR1 SQVTM, CDR2 ANQGSEA. This CDR3 is CSVRTANTGELFF. For the CDR3, the DNA is TGCAGCGTTCGGACAGCGAACACCGGGGAGCTGTTTTTT.

The chain uses TRBV20-1 and TRBJ2-7, with D perhaps TRBD1 (5 bases). V was pared by 6 bases and J by 3 bases, with 12 bases between. Germline CDR1 DFQATT, CDR2 SNEGSKA (reference sequence). The CDR3 sequence is 12 residues long. The CDR3 spells CSAPDKDYEQYF. The CDR3 coding sequence is TGCAGTGCCCCGGACAAAGACTACGAGCAGTACTTC.

The rearrangement joins TRBV10-3 to TRBJ2-7, with D tentatively TRBD1 (6 bases). Germline CDR1 reads ENHRY; CDR2 reads SYGVKD. Trimming stripped 8 bases from V and 0 bases from J, with 11 bases between. This CDR3 contains 13 residues. CDR3 amino acids: CAISRDISYEQYF. The CDR3 nucleotides are TGTGCCATCTCCCGGGACATCTCCTACGAGCAGTACTTC.

The gene calls are TRBV5-6 and TRBJ1-2; no reliable D call. Per germline, CDR1 SGHDT and CDR2 YYEEEE. V was trimmed by 4 bases and J by 4 bases, leaving 11 bases between them. The CDR3 is 13 residues long. This chain's CDR3 is CASSLRFGYGYTF. As DNA, the CDR3 is TGTGCCAGCAGCCTCCGGTTTGGCTATGGCTACACCTTC.

The sample holds many counts of this clonotype. The rearrangement joins TRBV29-1 to TRBJ2-7; 7 nucleotides align to TRBD2. The CDR3 length is 14 residues. The ends lost 3 bases at V and 2 bases at J; junction bases unmatched: 7. The germline V gene has CDR1 SQVTM and CDR2 ANQGSEA. The DNA of the CDR3 is TGCAGCGTTGACCGGGGGGTCGGAACCTACGAGCAGTACTTC. This codes for CSVDRGVGTYEQYF.

This clonotype occurred many times. The V gene is TRBV4-1, the J gene TRBJ2-5; TRBD2 might be the D (5 bases). Trimming left V 2 bases short and J 5 bases short, with 9 bases between. There are 13 residues in the CDR3. CDR1 and CDR2 from the germline V gene are MGHRA and YSYEKL. In nucleotides, the CDR3 is TGCGCCAGCAGCCAATGGCGCGGGGAGACCCAGTACTTC. It codes for CASSQWRGETQYF.

This clonotype was seen many times. CDR3 DNA sequence: TGTGCCAGCACCCCTGAGAGCACAGATACGCAGTATTTT. Protein: CASTPESTDTQYF. The chain links TRBV12-3 or TRBV12-4 to TRBJ2-3; D gene unclear. Trimming took 7 bases from V and 0 from J, leaving 8 bases between them. CDR3 size: 13 residues.

This clonotype was counted many times. The V call is TRBV20-1, the J call TRBJ2-5, with D uncertain. CDR3 length: 11 residues. Germline values: CDR1 DFQATT, CDR2 SNEGSKA (reference sequence). The CDR3 bases are TGCAGCCCTACCGTAAGGGAGACCCAGTACTTC. Translation gives CSPTVRETQYF.

This clonotype was seen repeatedly, ten times or more. This chain connects TRBV29-1 to TRBJ2-3; 9 positions agree with TRBD1. Germline CDR1 and CDR2: SQVTM and ANQGSEA. The CDR3 extends over 13 amino acids. J gave up 8 bases and V 1 base, and 4 bases lay outside the gene matches. The CDR3 coding sequence is TGCAGCGTTGAAGGGGACAGGGATGGTACGCAGTATTTT. Translated, it gives CSVEGDRDGTQYF.

The chain carries TRBV19 and TRBJ2-1; perhaps TRBD2 as D (5 bases). Germline assignment: CDR1 LNHDA and CDR2 SQIVND (reference sequence). V dropped 3 bases and J dropped 0 bases, with 9 bases sitting between them. CDR3 length: 15 amino acids. CDR3: CASSMALDSYNEQFF. CDR3 DNA sequence: TGTGCCAGTAGTATGGCACTAGACTCCTACAATGAGCAGTTCTTC.

In this sample, this clonotype turned up a few times. The V call is TRBV28, the J call TRBJ2-5; D may be TRBD2 (7 bases). The CDR3 sequence is 16 residues long. The germline V and J ends were trimmed by 5 bases and 2 bases, with 18 bases remaining between them. Germline CDR1 reads MDHEN; CDR2 reads SYDVKM. Written as DNA, the CDR3 is TGTGCCAGCAGTCCCCGAGGGGGGGGGAAACAAGAGACCCAGTACTTC. It codes for CASSPRGGGKQETQYF.

The rearrangement joins TRBV20-1 to TRBJ2-7; D is undetermined. In germline, CDR1 is DFQATT, CDR2 SNEGSKA (reference sequence). V was trimmed by 3 bases and J by 1 base, leaving 10 bases between them. This CDR3 is 13 amino acids long. CDR3 sequence reads: CSARVPRSYEQYF. CDR3 nucleotides: TGCAGTGCTAGGGTCCCTCGTTCCTACGAGCAGTACTTC.